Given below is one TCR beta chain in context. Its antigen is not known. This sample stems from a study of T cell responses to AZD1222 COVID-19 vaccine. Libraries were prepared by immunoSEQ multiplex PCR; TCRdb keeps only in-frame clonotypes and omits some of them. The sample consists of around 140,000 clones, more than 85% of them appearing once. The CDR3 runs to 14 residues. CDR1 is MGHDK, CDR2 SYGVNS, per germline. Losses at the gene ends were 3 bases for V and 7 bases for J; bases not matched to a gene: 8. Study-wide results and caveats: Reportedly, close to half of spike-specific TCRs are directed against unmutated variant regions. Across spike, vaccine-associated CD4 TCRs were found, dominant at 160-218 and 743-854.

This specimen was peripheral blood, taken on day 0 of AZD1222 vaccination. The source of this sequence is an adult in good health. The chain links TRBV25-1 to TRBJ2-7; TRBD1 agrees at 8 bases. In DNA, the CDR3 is TGTGCCAGCAGTGATAACAGGGGGGCAGAAGAGCAGTACTTC. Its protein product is CASSDNRGAEEQYF.